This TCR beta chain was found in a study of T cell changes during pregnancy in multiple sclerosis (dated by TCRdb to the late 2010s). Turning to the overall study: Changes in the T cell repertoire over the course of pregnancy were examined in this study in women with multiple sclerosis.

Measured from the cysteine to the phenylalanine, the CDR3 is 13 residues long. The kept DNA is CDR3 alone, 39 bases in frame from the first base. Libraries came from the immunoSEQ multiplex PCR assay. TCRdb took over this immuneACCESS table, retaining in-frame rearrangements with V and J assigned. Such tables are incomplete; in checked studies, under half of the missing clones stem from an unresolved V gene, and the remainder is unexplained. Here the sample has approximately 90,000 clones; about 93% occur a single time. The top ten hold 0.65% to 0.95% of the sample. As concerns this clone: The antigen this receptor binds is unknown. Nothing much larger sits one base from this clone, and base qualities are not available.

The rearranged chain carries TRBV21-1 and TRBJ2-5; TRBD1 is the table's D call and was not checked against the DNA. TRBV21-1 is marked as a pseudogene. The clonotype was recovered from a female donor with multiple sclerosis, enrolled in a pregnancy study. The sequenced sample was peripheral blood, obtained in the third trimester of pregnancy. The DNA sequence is TGTGCCAGCAGCAAAACCTCCAGAGAGACCCAGTACTTC. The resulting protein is CASSKTSRETQYF.